Each of the 2 T cell receptor beta chains below was sequenced from the same sample in a study of cytomegalovirus exposure and HLA in healthy donors. In the PCR, 60 Vbeta and 13 Jbeta primers were used. Measured with immunoSEQ multiplex PCR; TCRdb has only the in-frame clones, and not every one. Of approximately 130,000 clones detected, roughly 9% appear once; the ten largest clones hold roughly 6.4%. Sequencing used PBMCs. The receptor source for this set is a middle-aged woman in good health and CMV-seropositive.

This clone has a handful of counts. The rearrangement joins TRBV4-1 to TRBJ2-3; 7 nucleotides line up with TRBD1. Per germline, CDR1 MGHRA and CDR2 YSYEKL. The CDR3 has 18 amino acids. The J segment lost 3 bases and the V segment lost 0 bases, leaving 12 bases of the junction unmatched. The CDR3, as DNA: TGCGCCAGCAGCCAAGAGGCCGGGACAGTCGTCTCTACAGATACGCAGTATTTT. This encodes CASSQEAGTVVSTDTQYF.

The V gene is TRBV10-3, the J gene TRBJ2-1, with TRBD1 matching 10 bases. Losses at the gene ends were 10 bases for V and 7 bases for J; bases not matched to a gene: 7. Germline lookup yields CDR1 ENHRY and CDR2 SYGVKD. This CDR3 comprises 13 residues. The CDR3 loop reads CATRLDRGNEQFF. DNA for the CDR3: TGTGCCACCCGACTGGACAGGGGGAATGAGCAGTTCTTC.